Each of the 4 T cell receptor beta chains below was sequenced from the same sample in a study of blood T cell repertoires in COVID-19. The repertoire was sequenced with immunoSEQ multiplex PCR; TCRdb's copy has only in-frame clones and lacks some. This table holds just over 70,000 clones, about 70% found once. Sequenced material: peripheral blood. The receptors originated from a woman aged 70-85 years with acute or convalescent COVID-19.

This chain connects TRBV29-1 to TRBJ2-5; D is undetermined. V lost 2 bases to trimming and J lost 0 bases, with 4 bases between them. Germline CDR1 SQVTM, CDR2 ANQGSEA. This CDR3 has 12 amino acids. CDR3 region: CSVESYQETQYF. The CDR3 coding sequence is TGCAGCGTTGAAAGCTACCAAGAGACCCAGTACTTC.

This chain joins TRBV3-1 (or the pseudogene TRBV3-2) and TRBJ1-4; D remains ambiguous. This CDR3 comprises 12 residues. V was pared by 3 bases and J by 8 bases, with 7 bases between. Per germline, CDR1 LGHDT and CDR2 YNNKEL (reference sequence). This chain's CDR3 is CASSHLGEKLFF. In DNA, the CDR3 is TGTGCCAGCAGCCATCTAGGAGAAAAACTGTTTTTT.

CDR3 in amino acids: CATSDSKGTGGLNEKLFF. The CDR3 bases are TGTGCCACCAGTGATTCCAAGGGGACAGGGGGCCTTAATGAAAAACTGTTTTTT. This chain connects TRBV24-1 to TRBJ1-4; 12 positions agree with TRBD1. V lost 2 bases to trimming and J lost 4 bases; unmatched junction nucleotides: 7. The CDR3 is 18 amino acids. Germline CDR1 reads KGHDR; CDR2 reads SFDVKD.

The chain carries TRBV11-3 and TRBJ2-1, with D possibly matching TRBD1 (5 bases). The CDR3 contains 14 residues. Per the germline V gene, CDR1 is SGHNT and CDR2 is YENEEA. Trimming pared 0 bases from V and 7 bases from J, leaving 10 bases between. The chain's CDR3 is CASSLDAGLNEQFF. The DNA of the CDR3 is TGTGCCAGCAGCTTAGATGCAGGGTTGAATGAGCAGTTCTTC.